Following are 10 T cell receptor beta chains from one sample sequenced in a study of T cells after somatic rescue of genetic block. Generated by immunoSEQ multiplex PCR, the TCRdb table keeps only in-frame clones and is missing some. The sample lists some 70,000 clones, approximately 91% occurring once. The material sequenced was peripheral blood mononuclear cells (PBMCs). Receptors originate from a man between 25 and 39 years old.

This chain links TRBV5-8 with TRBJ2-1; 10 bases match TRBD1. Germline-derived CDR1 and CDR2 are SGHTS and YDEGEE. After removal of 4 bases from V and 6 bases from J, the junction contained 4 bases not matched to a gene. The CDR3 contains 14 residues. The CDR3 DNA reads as TGTGCCAGCAGCGCCGGGACAGGGGTCAATGAGCAGTTCTTC. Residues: CASSAGTGVNEQFF. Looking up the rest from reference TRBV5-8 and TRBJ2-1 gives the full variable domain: EAGVTQSPTHLIKTRGQQATLRCSPISGHTSVYWYQQALGLGLQFLLWYDEGEERNRGNFPPRFSGRQFPNYSSELNVNALELEDSALYLCASSAGTGVNEQFFGPGTRLTVL.

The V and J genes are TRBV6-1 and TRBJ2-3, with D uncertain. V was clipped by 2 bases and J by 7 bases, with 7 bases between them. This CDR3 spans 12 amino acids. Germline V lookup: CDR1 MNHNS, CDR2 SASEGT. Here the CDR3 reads CASSENRYTQYF. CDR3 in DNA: TGTGCCAGCAGTGAAAACCGATATACGCAGTATTTT.

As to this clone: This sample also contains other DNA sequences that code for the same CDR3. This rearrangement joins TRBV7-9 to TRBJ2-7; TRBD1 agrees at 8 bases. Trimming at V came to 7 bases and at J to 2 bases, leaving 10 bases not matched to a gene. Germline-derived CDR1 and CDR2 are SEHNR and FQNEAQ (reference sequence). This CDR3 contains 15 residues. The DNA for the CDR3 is TGTGCCAGCATCCGTACCCAGGGGGCCACCTACGAGCAGTACTTC. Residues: CASIRTQGATYEQYF.

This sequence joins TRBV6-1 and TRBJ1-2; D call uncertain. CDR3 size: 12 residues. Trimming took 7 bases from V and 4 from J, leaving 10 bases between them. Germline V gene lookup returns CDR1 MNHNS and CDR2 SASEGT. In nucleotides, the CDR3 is TGTGCCAGCACCCGGGTCGTCTATGGCTACACCTTC. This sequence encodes CASTRVVYGYTF.

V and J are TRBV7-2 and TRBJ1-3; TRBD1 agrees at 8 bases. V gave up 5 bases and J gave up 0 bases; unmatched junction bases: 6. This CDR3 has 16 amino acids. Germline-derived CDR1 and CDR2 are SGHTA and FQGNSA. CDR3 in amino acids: CASSSSRGLSGNTIYF. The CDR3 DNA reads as TGTGCCAGCAGCAGCTCCAGGGGGCTCTCTGGAAACACCATATATTTT.

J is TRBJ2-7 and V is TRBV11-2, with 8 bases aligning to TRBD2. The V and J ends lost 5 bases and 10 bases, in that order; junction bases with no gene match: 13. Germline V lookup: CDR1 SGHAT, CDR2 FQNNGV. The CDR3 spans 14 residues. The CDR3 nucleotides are TGTGCCAGCAGCCGGGAGGGGGGGGCGCCCCAACAGTACTTC. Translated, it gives CASSREGGAPQQYF.

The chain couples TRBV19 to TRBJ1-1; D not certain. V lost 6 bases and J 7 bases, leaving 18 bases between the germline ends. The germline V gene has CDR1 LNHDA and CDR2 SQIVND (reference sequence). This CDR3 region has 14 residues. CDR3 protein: CASSLGSVWDEAFF. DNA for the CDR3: TGTGCCAGTAGCCTCGGGTCCGTTTGGGATGAAGCTTTCTTT. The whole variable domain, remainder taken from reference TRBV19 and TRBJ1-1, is DGGITQSPKYLFRKEGQNVTLSCEQNLNHDAMYWYRQDPGQGLRLIYYSQIVNDFQKGDIAEGYSVSREKKESFPLTVTSAQKNPTAFYLCASSLGSVWDEAFFGQGTRLTVV.

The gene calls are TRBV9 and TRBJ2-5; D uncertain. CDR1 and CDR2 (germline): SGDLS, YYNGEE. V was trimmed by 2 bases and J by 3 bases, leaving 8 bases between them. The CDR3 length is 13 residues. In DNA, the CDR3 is TGTGCCAGCAGCGTCCACCTAGAAGAGACCCAGTACTTC. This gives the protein CASSVHLEETQYF. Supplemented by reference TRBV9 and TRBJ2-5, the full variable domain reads DSGVTQTPKHLITATGQRVTLRCSPRSGDLSVYWYQQSLDQGLQFLIQYYNGEERAKGNILERFSAQQFPDLHSELNLSSLELGDSALYFCASSVHLEETQYFGPGTRLLVL.

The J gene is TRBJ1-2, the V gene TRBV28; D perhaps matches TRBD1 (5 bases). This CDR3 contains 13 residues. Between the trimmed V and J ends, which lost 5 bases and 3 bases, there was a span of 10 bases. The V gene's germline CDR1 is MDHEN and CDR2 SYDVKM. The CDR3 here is CASSPGTDYGYTF. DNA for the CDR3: TGTGCCAGCAGTCCCGGGACGGACTATGGCTACACCTTC.

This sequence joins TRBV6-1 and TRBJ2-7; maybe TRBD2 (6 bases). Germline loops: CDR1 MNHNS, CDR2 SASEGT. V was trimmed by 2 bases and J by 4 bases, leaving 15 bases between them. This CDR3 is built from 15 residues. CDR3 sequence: CASSEFVPAGYEQYF. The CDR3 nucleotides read TGTGCCAGCAGTGAATTTGTTCCCGCGGGGTACGAGCAGTACTTC.